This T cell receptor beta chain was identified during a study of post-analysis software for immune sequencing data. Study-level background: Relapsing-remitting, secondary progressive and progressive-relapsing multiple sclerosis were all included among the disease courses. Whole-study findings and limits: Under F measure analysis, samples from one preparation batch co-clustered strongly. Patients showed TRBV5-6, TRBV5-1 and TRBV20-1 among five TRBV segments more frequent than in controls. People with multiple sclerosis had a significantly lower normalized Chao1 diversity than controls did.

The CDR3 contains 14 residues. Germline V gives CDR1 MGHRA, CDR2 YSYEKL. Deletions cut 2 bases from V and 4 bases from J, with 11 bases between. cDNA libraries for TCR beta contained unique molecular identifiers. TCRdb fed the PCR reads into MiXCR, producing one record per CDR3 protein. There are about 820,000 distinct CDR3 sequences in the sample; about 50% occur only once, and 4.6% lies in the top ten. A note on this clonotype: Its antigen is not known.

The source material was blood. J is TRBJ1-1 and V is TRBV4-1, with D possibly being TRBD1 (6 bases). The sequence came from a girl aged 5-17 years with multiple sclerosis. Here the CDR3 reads CASSQFAGATEAFF. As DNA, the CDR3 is TGCGCCAGCAGCCAATTTGCGGGGGCCACTGAAGCTTTCTTT.